Listed below are T cell receptor beta chains from one sample, sequenced in a study of blood T cell repertoires in COVID-19. Assay: immunoSEQ multiplex PCR; the TCRdb copy retains only in-frame clones and omits some. The data contain some 500,000 clones, roughly 91% of them singletons. Sequenced material: peripheral blood. The source of these receptors is a woman in her 50s with COVID-19, enrolled during active disease. Both conserved end residues are part of each CDR3. A D gene is named only where the DNA matches it firmly. Size is omitted from some rows. Given values are once, few, many or a class for expanded clones.

DNA,CDR3,V,D,J,size
TGTGCCAGCAGCCTCCGGGACAGGGTTTTTGGTGGCTACACCTTC,CASSLRDRVFGGYTF,TRBV13,TRBD1,TRBJ1-2,.
TGTGCCAGCAGCTTCGGACAGGGGGCATCCTATGGCTACACCTTC,CASSFGQGASYGYTF,TRBV9,TRBD1,TRBJ1-2,.
TGTGCCAGCAGCTCATATGGGCAGAACTATGGCTACACCTTC,CASSSYGQNYGYTF,TRBV6-5,.,TRBJ1-2,few
TGTGCCAGCAGACCTCCCGGGACAGGGTTTAATGAGCAGTTCTTC,CASRPPGTGFNEQFF,TRBV6-5,TRBD1,TRBJ2-1,.
TGTGCCAGCAGCCTCAGGGGAGGCACAGATACGCAGTATTTT,CASSLRGGTDTQYF,TRBV7-2,.,TRBJ2-3,once
TGTGCCAGCACCCCCCGCGCCCTTGGGGGGACTGAAGCTTTCTTT,CASTPRALGGTEAFF,TRBV3-1/TRBV3-2,.,TRBJ1-1,once
TGTGCCAGCAACTCGGGGGGGGAAGGCTACACCTTC,CASNSGGEGYTF,TRBV27,.,TRBJ1-2,.
TGTGCCAGCTATATCGGGACAGGTATCTCCTACGAGCAGTACTTC,CASYIGTGISYEQYF,TRBV6-5,TRBD1,TRBJ2-7,.
TGTGCCAGCAGCTCGCGGACAGGAATTATCTATGGCTACACCTTC,CASSSRTGIIYGYTF,TRBV5-4,TRBD1,TRBJ1-2,once
TGTGCCAGCAGCGAGGGGGACAGGGGAGGAGACTATGGCTACACCTTC,CASSEGDRGGDYGYTF,TRBV5-6,TRBD1,TRBJ1-2,.
TGTGCCAGCAGCTTTTGGACAAATTCACCCCTCCACTTT,CASSFWTNSPLHF,TRBV5-4,.,TRBJ1-6,.
TGTGCCAGCAGCTCTCTGACAGGGATCACTGAAGCTTTCTTT,CASSSLTGITEAFF,TRBV5-6,TRBD1,TRBJ1-1,.
TGTGCCATCGGAAATACAGGGGCCCTGGGCACTGAAGCTTTCTTT,CAIGNTGALGTEAFF,TRBV10-3,TRBD1,TRBJ1-1,.
TGCGCCAGCAGCGGGACTGGGGATCCTAACTATGGCTACACCTTC,CASSGTGDPNYGYTF,TRBV5-1,.,TRBJ1-2,.
TGCGCCAGCAGCTTGGGTGTTAGAGGACTTAATGAAAAACTGTTTTTT,CASSLGVRGLNEKLFF,TRBV5-1,.,TRBJ1-4,.
TGTGCCAGCAGCGTAACCGAGGGATACCCTGAAGCTTTCTTT,CASSVTEGYPEAFF,TRBV9,.,TRBJ1-1,.
TGTGCCACCAGTGATTTGTCTGCAGATACGCAGTATTTT,CATSDLSADTQYF,TRBV24-1,.,TRBJ2-3,.
TGCGCCAGCAGCGCAGGGCCAACCGCAAACACTGAAGCTTTCTTT,CASSAGPTANTEAFF,TRBV5-1,.,TRBJ1-1,.
TGTGCCACCAGTGAAAGGTGGAGGTCCGCTGCCCATGAGCAGTTCTTC,CATSERWRSAAHEQFF,TRBV24-1,.,TRBJ2-1,.
TGTGCCAGCAGCTTGGTCCCGGGCACTGAAGCTTTCTTT,CASSLVPGTEAFF,TRBV5-5,.,TRBJ1-1,.
TGTGCCAGCAGCCCCGACAGTCAGCCCCAGCATTTT,CASSPDSQPQHF,TRBV28,.,TRBJ1-5,.
TGCAGCGGGGCGGTCGTAGAGGGTACTGAAGCTTTCTTT,CSGAVVEGTEAFF,TRBV29-1,.,TRBJ1-1,few
TGCGCCAGCAGCCCGGAAGGATTCGGTGGACTAGCGGGGGGCACAGATACGCAGTATTTT,CASSPEGFGGLAGGTDTQYF,TRBV4-1,TRBD2,TRBJ2-3,.
TGTGCCAGCAGCCCCGGGACAGGAACCTACGAGCAGTACTTC,CASSPGTGTYEQYF,TRBV7-9,TRBD1,TRBJ2-7,.
TGTGCCAGCAGCTTGGGACAGGGAACCTACAATGAGCAGTTCTTC,CASSLGQGTYNEQFF,TRBV7-3,TRBD1,TRBJ2-1,.
TGTGCCAGCAGCTCCACCGGGACAGGGAACACTGAAGCTTTCTTT,CASSSTGTGNTEAFF,TRBV5-4,TRBD1,TRBJ1-1,.
TGTGCCAGCTCACCAACAACCTCGAACACCGGGGAGCTGTTTTTT,CASSPTTSNTGELFF,TRBV18,.,TRBJ2-2,.
TGCAGCGTTGAGGGCAGGGGCTCTTTCGAGCAGTACTTC,CSVEGRGSFEQYF,TRBV29-1,.,TRBJ2-7,once
TGTGCCAGCAGCTTAAGTTCAGGGAAGAACACTGAAGCTTTCTTT,CASSLSSGKNTEAFF,TRBV7-2,.,TRBJ1-1,.
TGTGCCAGCTCCGCCAGGGGGCAGGACACCATATATTTT,CASSARGQDTIYF,TRBV5-5,TRBD1,TRBJ1-3,.
TGTGCCAGCAGTCGGGGCGGGGGGGCGCGTTATGAAAAACTGTTTTTT,CASSRGGGARYEKLFF,TRBV27,.,TRBJ1-4,many
TGTGCCTGGAGTGTGGGCACCAACTATGGCTACACCTTC,CAWSVGTNYGYTF,TRBV30,.,TRBJ1-2,.
TGTGCCAGCAGTATTGGTAGGAGTGGCTACACCTTC,CASSIGRSGYTF,TRBV2,.,TRBJ1-2,.
TGTGCCAGCAGTCTCCTCCCAGGGAGGGACACTGAAGCTTTCTTT,CASSLLPGRDTEAFF,TRBV28,.,TRBJ1-1,.
TGTGCCATATCGACCCCTATCGGGACAGGGAAAAACATTCAGTACTTC,CAISTPIGTGKNIQYF,TRBV7-9,TRBD1,TRBJ2-4,.
TGTGCTAGTGGTTACAGAATCTATGGCTACACCTTC,CASGYRIYGYTF,TRBV12-5,.,TRBJ1-2,.
TGCGCCAGCAGCCAATCAACAGGGGCTTACTCTGGAAACACCATATATTTT,CASSQSTGAYSGNTIYF,TRBV4-1,TRBD1,TRBJ1-3,.
TGTGCCTGTAGAGGACTGGATACGCAGTATTTT,CACRGLDTQYF,TRBV30,.,TRBJ2-3,.
TGTGCCAGCAGCTTAGGGGGCCTGAGAGAGCAGTACTTC,CASSLGGLREQYF,TRBV7-8,.,TRBJ2-7,once
TGTGCCAGCAGCGCGGAGAAGAAAGACACAGATACGCAGTATTTT,CASSAEKKDTDTQYF,TRBV9,.,TRBJ2-3,.